One and the same sample provided the 30 T cell receptor beta chains below, sequenced in a study of cytomegalovirus exposure and HLA in healthy donors. PCR employed 60 Vbeta and 13 Jbeta primers. Repertoires were generated with immunoSEQ multiplex PCR, while TCRdb's copy carries only in-frame clones and drops some. The sample records about 97,000 clones, 65% to 85% being singletons. Sequencing was carried out using PBMCs. These receptors came from a man aged 35 to 55 in good health and CMV-seropositive.

J is TRBJ2-1 and V is TRBV7-9; possible D gene TRBD2, 7 bases. CDR1 SEHNR and CDR2 FQNEAQ come from the germline V gene (reference sequence). The V and J ends lost 7 bases and 0 bases respectively, with 19 bases between them. The CDR3 consists of 17 residues. CDR3 in amino acids: CASTPRGGAGSYNEQFF. In DNA form, the CDR3 reads TGTGCCAGCACCCCAAGGGGGGGGGCGGGCTCCTACAATGAGCAGTTCTTC. The full variable domain, rest sourced from reference TRBV7-9 and TRBJ2-1, is DTGVSQNPRHKITKRGQNVTFRCDPISEHNRLYWYRQTLGQGPEFLTYFQNEAQLEKSRLLSDRFSAERPKGSFSTLEIQRTEQGDSAMYLCASTPRGGAGSYNEQFFGPGTRLTVL.

The V call is TRBV7-3, the J call TRBJ1-1; 7 bases are a match to TRBD1. The CDR3 totals 13 residues. Germline CDR1 and CDR2: SGHTA and FQGTGA. The junction had 5 bases not matched to a gene; V was cut back by 4 bases and J by 6 bases. The CDR3 loop is CASSSGGTAEAFF. CDR3 nucleotides: TGTGCCAGCAGCTCAGGGGGTACCGCTGAAGCTTTCTTT.

This clone showed up just a few times. The rearrangement joins TRBV6-5 to TRBJ1-2; D gene ambiguous. CDR3 length: 16 residues. V was trimmed by 0 bases and J by 4 bases, leaving 15 bases between them. Looked up from germline, CDR1 is MNHEY and CDR2 is SVGAGI. The DNA for the CDR3 is TGTGCCAGCAGTTACTCGGGGAGGGAGTGGGCCTATGGCTACACCTTC. Translated, it gives CASSYSGREWAYGYTF.

V usage is TRBV5-1 and J usage is TRBJ2-7; 7 bases agree with TRBD2. With 5 bases clipped from V and 7 bases from J, the junction kept 12 bases outside the gene matches. The CDR3 contains 14 residues. In germline, CDR1 is SGHRS, CDR2 YFSETQ. The CDR3 DNA reads TGCGCCAGCAGGCGGGGGACCCCCCTAGAGGAGCAGTACTTC. Translating gives CASRRGTPLEEQYF. The complete variable domain, with remaining parts taken from reference TRBV5-1 and TRBJ2-7, reads KAGVTQTPRYLIKTRGQQVTLSCSPISGHRSVSWYQQTPGQGLQFLFEYFSETQRNKGNFPGRFSGRQFSNSRSEMNVSTLELGDSALYLCASRRGTPLEEQYFGPGTRLTVT.

The chain joins TRBV19 to TRBJ2-1; 7 bases match TRBD2. Germline V gene sequence: CDR1 LNHDA, CDR2 SQIVND (reference sequence). V was clipped by 5 bases and J by 0 bases; unmatched bases: 10. The CDR3 contains 17 residues. CDR3 loop: CASSLGREGSSYNEQFF. The CDR3 DNA sequence: TGTGCCAGTAGTCTAGGGAGGGAGGGGAGCTCCTACAATGAGCAGTTCTTC. Together with reference TRBV19 and TRBJ2-1, the CDR3 gives the full variable domain: DGGITQSPKYLFRKEGQNVTLSCEQNLNHDAMYWYRQDPGQGLRLIYYSQIVNDFQKGDIAEGYSVSREKKESFPLTVTSAQKNPTAFYLCASSLGREGSSYNEQFFGPGTRLTVL.

The chain employs TRBV4-1 and TRBJ1-1, with D perhaps TRBD1 (5 bases). The CDR3 is 14 residues long. CDR1 and CDR2 (germline): MGHRA, YSYEKL. The V gene lost 2 bases and the J gene lost 5 bases, with 12 bases spanning the gap. CDR3 protein: CASSQRGLGTEAFF. The CDR3 bases are TGCGCCAGCAGCCAAAGGGGCTTGGGGACTGAAGCTTTCTTT.

The table lists this clone with a count of one. A read error may account for a junction end that differs from germline. The chain employs TRBV7-9 and TRBJ1-1, with D possibly TRBD1 on 5 matching bases. This CDR3 contains 12 residues. Per the germline V gene, CDR1 is SEHNR and CDR2 is FQNEAQ (reference sequence). This CDR3 is CSSSLGAAEAFF. The CDR3 bases are TGTTCCAGCAGCTTAGGGGCAGCCGAAGCTTTCTTT.

The chain uses TRBV5-1 and TRBJ2-3; 8 bases map to TRBD2. J was trimmed by 3 bases and V by 1 base; bases with no gene match: 4. The V gene's germline CDR1 is SGHRS and CDR2 YFSETQ. CDR3 length: 15 amino acids. The CDR3 protein is CASSLFAGGTDTQYF. In nucleotides, the CDR3 is TGCGCCAGCAGCTTGTTTGCGGGGGGAACAGATACGCAGTATTTT. Combining the CDR3 with reference TRBV5-1 and TRBJ2-3 gives the whole variable domain KAGVTQTPRYLIKTRGQQVTLSCSPISGHRSVSWYQQTPGQGLQFLFEYFSETQRNKGNFPGRFSGRQFSNSRSEMNVSTLELGDSALYLCASSLFAGGTDTQYFGPGTRLTVL.

The genes are TRBV29-1 and TRBJ1-2; 9 bases match TRBD1. Germline V CDR1 and CDR2: SQVTM, ANQGSEA. The V gene end was trimmed by 6 bases and the J gene end by 4 bases; junction bases not matched to a gene: 9. The CDR3 runs 14 residues. CDR3 protein: CSVLRDREAYGYTF. CDR3 DNA: TGCAGCGTACTCCGGGACAGGGAGGCCTATGGCTACACCTTC.

V usage is TRBV5-4 and J usage is TRBJ2-7; TRBD1 aligns across 7 bases. In germline, CDR1 is SGHNT, CDR2 YYREEE (reference sequence). This CDR3 contains 14 residues. J was trimmed by 1 base and V by 0 bases; bases with no gene match: 1. The CDR3 sequence: CASSLGDRSYEQYF. In nucleotides, the CDR3 is TGTGCCAGCAGCTTGGGGGACAGATCCTACGAGCAGTACTTC.

The rearrangement links TRBV4-2 to TRBJ2-7; 13 positions match TRBD2. This CDR3 comprises 15 residues. The germline V gene encodes CDR1 LGHNA and CDR2 YNFKEQ. The V segment lost 4 bases and the J segment 7 bases; nucleotides outside the gene matches: 7. The CDR3 bases are TGTGCCAGCAGCCGCAGACTAGCGGGAGGCTTGGAGCAGTACTTC. Translated: CASSRRLAGGLEQYF.

The chain links TRBV5-4 to TRBJ2-2, with D possibly matching TRBD2 (6 bases). The germline gives CDR1 SGHNT, CDR2 YYREEE (reference sequence). This CDR3 is 16 amino acids long. Trimming cost V 4 bases and J 3 bases, with 16 bases left between them. This chain's CDR3 is CASSPPGREYTGELFF. The DNA for the CDR3 is TGTGCCAGCAGCCCCCCGGGACGGGAGTACACCGGGGAGCTGTTTTTT.

This chain connects TRBV7-9 to TRBJ1-6; D gene ambiguous. V was trimmed by 5 bases and J by 10 bases, leaving 15 bases between them. CDR3 length: 14 residues. Looked up from germline, CDR1 is SEHNR and CDR2 is FQNEAQ (reference sequence). In DNA form, the CDR3 reads TGTGCCAGCAGCCCCTGGGAGGGCGCATCACCCCTCCACTTT. It translates to CASSPWEGASPLHF. The full variable domain, with the rest looked up from reference TRBV7-9 and TRBJ1-6, is DTGVSQNPRHKITKRGQNVTFRCDPISEHNRLYWYRQTLGQGPEFLTYFQNEAQLEKSRLLSDRFSAERPKGSFSTLEIQRTEQGDSAMYLCASSPWEGASPLHFGNGTRLTVT.

V and J are TRBV9 and TRBJ1-1; maybe TRBD1 (5 bases). V gave up 0 bases and J gave up 6 bases, with 12 bases separating them. Germline V lookup: CDR1 SGDLS, CDR2 YYNGEE. The CDR3 covers 14 residues. The CDR3 DNA follows: TGTGCCAGCAGCGTAGGTCAGGGCTCGGCTGAAGCTTTCTTT. It yields the protein CASSVGQGSAEAFF.

The chain combines TRBV2 with TRBJ2-5; no firm D call. Germline V CDR1 and CDR2: SNHLY, FYNNEI. The ends were cut back, 6 bases at V and 7 bases at J, with 12 bases in the middle. The CDR3 spans 12 residues. Here the CDR3 DNA reads TGTGCCAGCAGCGGGTCCGACGGGACCCAGTACTTC. Its translation: CASSGSDGTQYF.

This clone has only a few counts. The V and J genes are TRBV27 and TRBJ2-7; D possibly corresponds to TRBD1 (6 bases). Germline assignment: CDR1 MNHEY and CDR2 SMNVEV (reference sequence). V dropped 2 bases and J dropped 0 bases, with 11 bases sitting between them. The CDR3 has 15 amino acids. CDR3 nucleotides: TGTGCCAGCAGTTTAAAACAGGGTTACTCCTACGAGCAGTACTTC. Its translation is CASSLKQGYSYEQYF.

This clone occurred once. V is TRBV28 and J is TRBJ2-1, with 10 bases identical to TRBD1. The CDR3 spans 14 residues. Germline lookup yields CDR1 MDHEN and CDR2 SYDVKM. After removal of 8 bases from V and 7 bases from J, the junction contained 8 bases not matched to a gene. The CDR3 DNA reads TGTGCCAGCGGATCCGGGACAGGGGATAATGAGCAGTTCTTC. Its protein is CASGSGTGDNEQFF.

The rearrangement uses TRBV29-1 and TRBJ1-1; 7 bases agree with TRBD1. Germline V gene sequence: CDR1 SQVTM, CDR2 ANQGSEA. This CDR3 contains 13 residues. Losses at the gene ends were 6 bases for V and 3 bases for J; bases not matched to a gene: 7. The DNA of the CDR3 is TGCAGCGTGCGACAGGGACTCTACACTGAAGCTTTCTTT. Residues: CSVRQGLYTEAFF.

The chain has TRBV27 and TRBJ2-2; the match to TRBD1 covers 8 bases. V shed 4 bases and J 1 base; nucleotides not matched to a gene: 11. CDR3 length: 18 residues. Germline loops: CDR1 MNHEY, CDR2 SMNVEV (reference sequence). CDR3 loop: CASSWTGIGERNTGELFF. For the CDR3, the DNA is TGTGCCAGCAGTTGGACAGGGATTGGGGAGAGGAACACCGGGGAGCTGTTTTTT.

This clone was found once. The chain joins TRBV5-1 to TRBJ2-7, with TRBD1 matching 9 bases. V was clipped by 0 bases and J by 1 base; unmatched bases: 8. Germline CDR1 and CDR2: SGHRS and YFSETQ. The CDR3 runs to 17 residues. CDR3 sequence reads: CASSLGRLDRGSYEQYF. The CDR3 nucleotides are TGCGCCAGCAGCTTGGGGCGGTTGGACAGGGGATCCTACGAGCAGTACTTC.

V is TRBV28 and J is TRBJ2-6; D unclear. V was shortened by 3 bases and J by 2 bases, with 11 bases between the two germline ends. Germline V gene data show CDR1 as MDHEN and CDR2 as SYDVKM. This CDR3 region has 16 residues. CDR3 coding DNA: TGTGCCAGCAGTTTTTCAGGATATACTGGGGCCAACGTCCTGACTTTC. As protein: CASSFSGYTGANVLTF.

Here the CDR3 reads CASSLTTLAGARFVGELFF. In DNA, the CDR3 is TGTGCCAGCAGCTTAACAACTCTAGCGGGGGCCCGCTTCGTCGGGGAGCTGTTTTTT. The rearrangement links TRBV7-3 to TRBJ2-2, with 10 bases aligning to TRBD2. Germline trimming cut 0 bases from V and 7 bases from J; bases unmatched to any gene: 14. The CDR3 consists of 19 residues. Germline CDR1 and CDR2: SGHTA and FQGTGA.

V and J are TRBV4-1 and TRBJ1-2, with 7 nucleotides matching TRBD1. Germline values: CDR1 MGHRA, CDR2 YSYEKL. There are 14 residues in the CDR3. J lost 4 bases, V lost 1 base, and 3 bases had no gene match. The CDR3 spells CASSQGQGGYGYTF. CDR3 coding DNA: TGCGCCAGCAGCCAAGGACAGGGAGGCTATGGCTACACCTTC.

The rearrangement uses TRBV15 and TRBJ2-1; D may be TRBD1 (5 bases). Trimming left V 5 bases short and J 9 bases short, with 11 bases between. The CDR3 runs to 12 residues. CDR1 LNHNV and CDR2 YYDKDF come from the germline V gene (reference sequence). The DNA for the CDR3 is TGTGCCACCAGCCTCATGGGGCCTGAGCAGTTCTTC. Translated: CATSLMGPEQFF.

The chain recombines TRBV13 with TRBJ2-1; D unclear. The V end was cut by 5 bases, the J end by 10 bases, with 15 bases between. The CDR3 is made up of 13 amino acids. Germline assignment: CDR1 PRHDT and CDR2 FYEKMQ (reference sequence). The CDR3 sequence: CASSLYLVREQFF. CDR3 bases: TGTGCCAGCAGCCTATACTTGGTCCGGGAGCAGTTCTTC.

This chain links TRBV4-1 with TRBJ2-3; TRBD2 aligns across 8 bases. Germline CDR1 and CDR2: MGHRA and YSYEKL. CDR3 size: 16 residues. The V gene end was trimmed by 0 bases and the J gene end by 5 bases; junction bases not matched to a gene: 7. CDR3 bases: TGCGCCAGCAGCCAAGAAGGGGGACTAGATGGAGATACGCAGTATTTT. It codes for CASSQEGGLDGDTQYF.

The rearrangement joins TRBV2 to TRBJ2-7; TRBD2 might be the D (5 bases). Trimming stripped 8 bases from V and 1 base from J, with 9 bases between. This CDR3 region has 12 residues. CDR1 is SNHLY and CDR2 is FYNNEI in the germline V gene. The CDR3 DNA reads as TGTGCCAGCGAGGGCGGGTCCTACGAGCAGTACTTC. Translating it yields CASEGGSYEQYF.

For the CDR3, the DNA is TGTGCCAGCAGCTTTCTTAGCGGGAGGGAGCAGTTCTTC. Residues: CASSFLSGREQFF. The chain joins TRBV11-2 to TRBJ2-1; 10 nucleotides align to TRBD2. The trim removed 3 bases at V and 10 bases at J, leaving 3 bases unmatched. Germline lookup yields CDR1 SGHAT and CDR2 FQNNGV. The CDR3 is 13 residues long.

The chain couples TRBV11-3 to TRBJ1-6, with D possibly TRBD1 on 5 matching bases. The CDR3 sequence is 15 residues long. Germline V gene sequence: CDR1 SGHNT, CDR2 YENEEA. V was trimmed by 1 base and J by 4 bases, leaving 8 bases between them. The CDR3 DNA reads TGTGCCAGCAGCTTAGGGGGCCCTTATAATTCACCCCTCCACTTT. As protein: CASSLGGPYNSPLHF.

The chain links TRBV6-5 to TRBJ2-3; 8 nucleotides align to TRBD2. Germline CDR1 is MNHEY and CDR2 is SVGAGI. This CDR3 region has 13 residues. Trimming cost V 7 bases and J 2 bases; bases outside gene matches: 2. CDR3 nucleotides: TGTGCCAGCACACTAGCGGCCACAGATACGCAGTATTTT. It is translated as CASTLAATDTQYF.